What follows is one T cell receptor (beta chain) and its context. Its antigen remains unknown. V was cut by 4 bases and J by 2 bases, with 7 bases left in between. CDR1 is LGHNA, CDR2 YSLEER, per germline. The CDR3 runs to 13 residues. The table came from immunoSEQ multiplex PCR; TCRdb's copy has only in-frame clones and leaves some out. The sample holds over 120,000 clones, about 94% seen once. The sample is drawn from a study of T cell responses to AZD1222 COVID-19 vaccine. About the study: Some second doses came at about 4 weeks and others at about 12 weeks; these were pooled. Study-level results: Only six or seven AZD1222 recipients tested seropositive at baseline.

The clonotype originates from an adult in good health. The V and J genes are TRBV4-3 and TRBJ2-3; no firm D call. The starting material was peripheral blood, obtained on day 0 of AZD1222 vaccination. The CDR3 sequence: CASSRRITDTQYF. CDR3 bases: TGCGCCAGCAGCCGAAGAATCACAGATACGCAGTATTTT.